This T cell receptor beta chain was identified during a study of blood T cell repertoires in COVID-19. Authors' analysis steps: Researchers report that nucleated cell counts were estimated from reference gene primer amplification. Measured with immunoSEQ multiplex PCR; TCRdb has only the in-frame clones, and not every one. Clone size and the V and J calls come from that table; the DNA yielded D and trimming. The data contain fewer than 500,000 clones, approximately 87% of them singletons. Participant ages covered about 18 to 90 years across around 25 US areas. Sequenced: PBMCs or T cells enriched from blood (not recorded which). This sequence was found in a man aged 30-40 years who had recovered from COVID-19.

Here the CDR3 reads CASTPPSSYEQYF. CDR3 in DNA: TGCGCCAGCACTCCACCTAGCTCCTACGAGCAGTACTTC. This chain links TRBV23-1 with TRBJ2-7, with D hard to call. TRBV23-1 is identified as an open reading frame with a role that is uncertain. The germline V and J ends were trimmed by 7 bases and 0 bases, with 10 bases remaining between them. The CDR3 runs to 13 residues.